Here is one TCR beta chain with its context. Germline lookup yields CDR1 MGHRA and CDR2 YSYEKL. This CDR3 spans 16 amino acids. The V and J ends lost 2 bases and 1 base respectively, with 12 bases between them. This sample is drawn from a study of blood T cell repertoires in COVID-19. Across the whole study: The study drew acute and convalescent COVID-19 samples from the United States, Italy and Spain.

In the source study's methods: Reference gene primer amplification in the assay estimated nucleated cell counts. Sequenced by immunoSEQ multiplex PCR; TCRdb stores in-frame clones only, minus some. Clone size and V and J calls were adopted from that table, with D and trimming inferred from the DNA. The data show 350,000 or so clones, about 91% seen once. The gene calls are TRBV4-1 and TRBJ1-3; D gene uncertain. This TCR was recovered from a woman in her 30s with COVID-19, enrolled during active disease. Sample: peripheral blood. Here the CDR3 reads CASSQFSKLSGNTIYF. The DNA for the CDR3 is TGCGCCAGCAGCCAATTTAGTAAACTATCTGGAAACACCATATATTTT.